This T cell receptor beta chain comes out of a study of cytomegalovirus exposure and HLA in healthy donors. Both 60 Vbeta primers and 13 Jbeta primers went into the PCR. Study processing details: Some 10 million shared chains were among the approximately 76 million unique TCR beta chains that a later analysis counted. Generated by immunoSEQ multiplex PCR, the TCRdb table keeps only in-frame clones and is missing some. That table furnishes V, J and clone size, whereas the DNA furnished D and trimming. The data contain under 250,000 clones, almost 80% of them singletons. This CDR3 is built from 13 residues. CDR1 is LNHDA, CDR2 SQIVND, per germline (reference sequence). V was clipped by 2 bases and J by 4 bases, with 8 bases between them.

Sequencing used PBMCs. V and J are TRBV19 and TRBJ2-5; no definite D call. The receptor's source is a male donor in good health and CMV-seronegative. The CDR3 coding sequence is TGTGCCAGTAGTATAATCCCCGGAGAGACCCAGTACTTC. Amino acid sequence: CASSIIPGETQYF.